A single sample gave rise to the 13 T cell receptor beta chains below, sequenced in a study of blood T cell repertoires in COVID-19. Produced via immunoSEQ multiplex PCR; TCRdb's table is partial and in-frame only. The repertoire consists of around 170,000 clones, with 89% occurring once and the leading ten covering 1.5% to 2%. The sequencing input was peripheral blood. The receptors were sampled from a young man who had recovered from COVID-19.

The rearrangement uses TRBV5-5 and TRBJ2-6; D gene unclear. V was shortened by 3 bases and J by 4 bases, with 14 bases between the two germline ends. The germline gives CDR1 SGHKS, CDR2 YYEKEE (reference sequence). This CDR3 is built from 16 residues. The CDR3 sequence: CASSSPRSIGANVLTF. The CDR3 DNA reads as TGTGCCAGCAGCTCCCCTCGGTCGATCGGGGCCAACGTCCTGACTTTC.

The genes are TRBV13 and TRBJ2-5; D is possibly TRBD2 (6 bases). Trimming stripped 4 bases from V and 2 bases from J, with 20 bases between. The germline V gene encodes CDR1 PRHDT and CDR2 FYEKMQ (reference sequence). CDR3 size: 17 residues. The CDR3 DNA follows: TGTGCCAGCAGCTGGGCCCGCGGGACGGAAGCTCAAGAGACCCAGTACTTC. This codes for CASSWARGTEAQETQYF. Looking up the rest from reference TRBV13 and TRBJ2-5 gives the full variable domain: AAGVIQSPRHLIKEKRETATLKCYPIPRHDTVYWYQQGPGQDPQFLISFYEKMQSDKGSIPDRFSAQQFSDYHSELNMSSLELGDSALYFCASSWARGTEAQETQYFGPGTRLLVL.

The J gene is TRBJ2-5, the V gene TRBV28; no clear D. Germline V lookup: CDR1 MDHEN, CDR2 SYDVKM. The V end lost 3 bases, the J end lost 3 bases, and 14 bases lay between the germline ends. CDR3 length equals 15 residues. The CDR3 DNA is TGTGCCAGCAGTTTCCCCTCTGAAGGAGAAGAGACCCAGTACTTC. It specifies CASSFPSEGEETQYF.

This chain connects TRBV7-2 to TRBJ2-1; D is ambiguous. Trimming pared 4 bases from V and 0 bases from J, leaving 13 bases between. CDR1 is SGHTA and CDR2 is FQGNSA in the germline V gene. The length of the CDR3 is 16 residues. The CDR3 sequence is CASSSTRLSSYNEQFF. The CDR3 nucleotides are TGTGCCAGCAGCTCTACCCGTCTGAGCTCCTACAATGAGCAGTTCTTC. Full variable domain (missing parts from reference TRBV7-2 and TRBJ2-1): GAGVSQSPSNKVTEKGKDVELRCDPISGHTALYWYRQSLGQGLEFLIYFQGNSAPDKSGLPSDRFSAERTGGSVSTLTIQRTQQEDSAVYLCASSSTRLSSYNEQFFGPGTRLTVL.

This clone was picked up a small number of times. This rearrangement joins TRBV11-3 to TRBJ1-2; 8 nucleotides align to TRBD1. Looked up from germline, CDR1 is SGHNT and CDR2 is YENEEA. Unmatched junction bases numbered 15, after V lost 0 bases and J lost 0 bases. This CDR3 contains 20 residues. This CDR3 is CASSLDGQGISGLANYGYTF. Here the CDR3 DNA reads TGTGCCAGCAGCTTAGACGGACAGGGTATTTCGGGATTAGCTAACTATGGCTACACCTTC. Complete variable domain (other parts from reference TRBV11-3 and TRBJ1-2): EAGVVQSPRYKIIEKKQPVAFWCNPISGHNTLYWYLQNLGQGPELLIRYENEEAVDDSQLPKDRFSAERLKGVDSTLKIQPAELGDSAVYLCASSLDGQGISGLANYGYTFGSGTRLTVV.

This chain links TRBV11-2 with TRBJ2-7; D may be TRBD1 (5 bases). There are 14 residues in the CDR3. The V and J ends lost 1 base and 6 bases respectively, with 13 bases between them. Looked up from germline, CDR1 is SGHAT and CDR2 is FQNNGV. The CDR3 DNA follows: TGTGCCAGCAGCTTAGGGCAGGGCCCTGGCGAGCAGTACTTC. This gives the protein CASSLGQGPGEQYF.

V usage is TRBV7-9 and J usage is TRBJ2-7; TRBD1 might be the D (6 bases). Germline lookup yields CDR1 SEHNR and CDR2 FQNEAQ (reference sequence). CDR3 length: 15 residues. V was shortened by 7 bases and J by 1 base, with 17 bases between the two germline ends. CDR3 protein: CASTLPGDRSYEQYF. The CDR3 DNA is TGTGCCAGCACCCTCCCAGGGGATAGGTCCTACGAGCAGTACTTC.

The rearrangement links TRBV3-1 (or the pseudogene TRBV3-2) to TRBJ1-1; tentative D call: TRBD1 (6 bases). The germline CDR1 and CDR2 sequences are LGHDT and YNNKEL (reference sequence). The CDR3 is 12 residues long. CDR3 loop: CAAGEGRTEAFF. In DNA form, the CDR3 reads TGTGCAGCAGGGGAGGGGAGGACTGAAGCTTTCTTT.

This chain links TRBV7-9 with TRBJ2-5, with D perhaps matching TRBD2 (6 bases). Germline V gene lookup returns CDR1 SEHNR and CDR2 FQNEAQ (reference sequence). V was clipped by 1 base and J by 2 bases, with 11 bases between them. This CDR3 contains 15 residues. In DNA, the CDR3 is TGTGCCAGCAGCTTAGGATTCGGGGGACAAGAGACCCAGTACTTC. It translates to CASSLGFGGQETQYF.

CDR3 DNA: TGTGCCAGTAGTATCTCGGGGGGAGGCAATCAGCCCCAGCATTTT. Translating it yields CASSISGGGNQPQHF. The chain recombines TRBV19 with TRBJ1-5; D might be TRBD1 (5 bases). This CDR3 has 15 amino acids. Germline V gene data show CDR1 as LNHDA and CDR2 as SQIVND (reference sequence). The V gene lost 3 bases and the J gene lost 2 bases, with 11 bases spanning the gap.

This clone was observed at least ten times. The chain combines TRBV7-9 with TRBJ2-3; 7 nucleotides line up with TRBD2. Germline V gene sequence: CDR1 SEHNR, CDR2 FQNEAQ (reference sequence). V lost 0 bases to trimming and J lost 2 bases; unmatched junction nucleotides: 5. This CDR3 comprises 16 residues. The CDR3 spells CASSLAALADTDTQYF. CDR3 coding DNA: TGTGCCAGCAGCTTAGCCGCTCTAGCGGACACAGATACGCAGTATTTT.

The rearrangement uses TRBV9 and TRBJ1-4; 8 positions agree with TRBD1. The V and J ends lost 2 bases and 4 bases, in that order; junction bases with no gene match: 4. Germline CDR1 and CDR2: SGDLS and YYNGEE. This CDR3 has 15 amino acids. The chain's CDR3 is CASSVSRGLNEKLFF. The CDR3 region has the DNA TGTGCCAGCAGCGTGTCCAGGGGGCTTAATGAAAAACTGTTTTTT.

This chain uses TRBV9 with TRBJ2-7; no firm D call. The CDR3 sequence is 13 residues long. Germline-derived CDR1 and CDR2 are SGDLS and YYNGEE. Trimming pared 0 bases from V and 1 base from J, leaving 5 bases between. The CDR3 region has the DNA TGTGCCAGCAGCGTAGATACTTCCTACGAGCAGTACTTC. It codes for CASSVDTSYEQYF.